The clone carrying this T cell receptor (beta chain) was recorded at least ten times. TCRdb ran MiXCR on the 5' RACE reads and lists one entry per CDR3 protein. The sample includes roughly 200,000 distinct CDR3 sequences, about 26% of them seen just once. This record comes from a study of CD8 T cells in ankylosing spondylitis. This TCR came from a male donor with ankylosing spondylitis or in good health (not recorded which). What was sequenced was blood, either unsorted or a sorted T cell fraction (not recorded which).

This CDR3 is CSAGPSVEQFF. The CDR3 region has the DNA TGCAGCGCAGGTCCTAGCGTCGAGCAGTTCTTC. The chain is built from TRBV29-1 and TRBJ2-1; perhaps TRBD2 as D (6 bases). Germline CDR1 SQVTM, CDR2 ANQGSEA. The V end was cut by 7 bases, the J end by 10 bases, with 14 bases between. The CDR3 has 11 amino acids.